The 25 T cell receptor beta chains in this list originate from one sample, sequenced in a study of identical twins. TCRdb passed the 5' RACE reads through MiXCR, listing each CDR3 protein once. The data contain some 330,000 distinct CDR3 sequences, about 9% of them singletons. The material sequenced was naive T cells sorted from blood. These receptor sequences come from a woman aged 50 to 60 in good health.

The genes are TRBV11-2 and TRBJ1-1; no firm D call. V shed 5 bases and J shed 1 base, with 14 bases lying between them. Per germline, CDR1 SGHAT and CDR2 FQNNGV. The CDR3 totals 15 residues. DNA of the CDR3: TGTGCCAGCAGCCCGACGGACGCTAGGAACACTGAAGCTTTCTTT. Translated: CASSPTDARNTEAFF.

This clonotype was counted ten times or more. The chain couples TRBV12-3 or TRBV12-4 to TRBJ2-3; D is uncertain. Trimming removed 5 bases from V and 5 bases from J, with 5 bases in between. The CDR3 loop spans 11 amino acids. In nucleotides, the CDR3 is TGTGCCAGCAGTCCCCGAGATACGCAGTATTTT. Translating gives CASSPRDTQYF.

In its sample, this clonotype was seen many times. The chain joins TRBV6-1 to TRBJ2-5; D gene ambiguous. Germline V gives CDR1 MNHNS, CDR2 SASEGT. The CDR3 totals 14 residues. Trimming removed 2 bases at V and 4 bases at J, with 11 bases between. CDR3 sequence (DNA): TGTGCCAGCAGTGAAACGGTGGTTTTAGAGACCCAGTACTTC. Its protein is CASSETVVLETQYF.

Only a few counts were recorded for this clonotype. CDR3 DNA sequence: TGCGCCAGCAGCTCCGGACTAGCGGGACCCGAGCAGTTCTTC. Translation gives CASSSGLAGPEQFF. The V and J genes are TRBV5-1 and TRBJ2-1; TRBD2 aligns across 12 bases. The CDR3 covers 14 residues. The germline CDR1 and CDR2 sequences are SGHRS and YFSETQ. Germline trimming cut 3 bases from V and 10 bases from J; bases unmatched to any gene: 5. Drawing the rest from reference TRBV5-1 and TRBJ2-1, the complete variable domain is KAGVTQTPRYLIKTRGQQVTLSCSPISGHRSVSWYQQTPGQGLQFLFEYFSETQRNKGNFPGRFSGRQFSNSRSEMNVSTLELGDSALYLCASSSGLAGPEQFFGPGTRLTVL.

The genes are TRBV6-6 and TRBJ2-7; TRBD2 is a possible D gene (6 bases). The CDR3 is 15 amino acids. V gave up 6 bases and J gave up 3 bases, with 18 bases separating them. Germline CDR1 is MNHNY and CDR2 is SVGAGI (reference sequence). The CDR3 protein is CASSTGGIGNYEQYF. The DNA of the CDR3 is TGTGCCAGCAGCACCGGGGGAATAGGAAACTACGAGCAGTACTTC.

There are many counts of this clonotype. The CDR3 sequence: CASSLAGDSYEQYF. Here the CDR3 DNA reads TGCGCCAGCAGCTTGGCTGGGGACTCCTACGAGCAGTACTTC. The chain has TRBV5-1 and TRBJ2-7; D is ambiguous. The CDR3 is made up of 14 amino acids. Germline V gene data show CDR1 as SGHRS and CDR2 as YFSETQ. V shed 0 bases and J shed 0 bases, with 7 bases lying between them.

There are many counts of this clonotype. The chain recombines TRBV7-9 with TRBJ2-7, with D hard to call. This CDR3 spans 12 amino acids. CDR1 SEHNR and CDR2 FQNEAQ come from the germline V gene (reference sequence). Trimming removed 11 bases at V and 2 bases at J, with 13 bases between. CDR3 loop: CAGQTTPYEQYF. In nucleotides, the CDR3 is TGTGCCGGGCAGACAACCCCCTACGAGCAGTACTTC.

This clonotype has ten or more counts. The rearrangement links TRBV24-1 to TRBJ1-2; D gene ambiguous. Germline CDR1 and CDR2: KGHDR and SFDVKD. This CDR3 comprises 11 residues. V was cut by 0 bases and J by 8 bases, with 3 bases left in between. The CDR3 reads CATSDLRGYTF. In DNA, the CDR3 is TGTGCCACCAGTGATTTGCGGGGCTACACCTTC.

This clonotype came up many times. The V gene is TRBV6-5, the J gene TRBJ2-2; 9 positions agree with TRBD1. V dropped 7 bases and J dropped 5; count of bases not matched to a gene: 11. This CDR3 has 16 amino acids. In germline, CDR1 is MNHEY, CDR2 SVGAGI. The CDR3 DNA reads TGTGCCAGCACCACAACCGGGACAGGGACAACCGGGGAGCTGTTTTTT. The encoded protein is CASTTTGTGTTGELFF.

This rearrangement joins TRBV5-1 to TRBJ2-3, with 8 positions matching TRBD1. The CDR3 totals 15 residues. V shed 2 bases and J 5 bases; nucleotides not matched to a gene: 7. Germline lookup yields CDR1 SGHRS and CDR2 YFSETQ. The CDR3 DNA reads as TGCGCCAGCAGCTTCACCAGGGGGCAGGGAGATACGCAGTATTTT. This gives the protein CASSFTRGQGDTQYF.

The chain employs TRBV20-1 and TRBJ2-5; TRBD2 agrees at 8 bases. The germline gives CDR1 DFQATT, CDR2 SNEGSKA (reference sequence). The length of the CDR3 is 16 residues. The ends lost 0 bases at V and 3 bases at J; junction bases unmatched: 9. The CDR3 region is CSARDRWREVEETQYF. The DNA for the CDR3 is TGCAGTGCTAGAGATCGTTGGCGGGAGGTAGAAGAGACCCAGTACTTC.

The table lists this clonotype with a few counts. V and J are TRBV29-1 and TRBJ2-1; a possible D gene is TRBD2 (6 bases). The CDR3 loop spans 11 amino acids. CDR1 is SQVTM and CDR2 is ANQGSEA in the germline V gene. The germline V and J ends were trimmed by 1 base and 12 bases, with 10 bases remaining between them. CDR3 sequence: CSVEGGRRQFF. The CDR3 DNA is TGCAGCGTTGAAGGGGGGAGGAGGCAGTTCTTC.

V and J are TRBV5-6 and TRBJ2-1; 13 nucleotides align to TRBD2. Trimming at V came to 2 bases and at J to 10 bases, leaving 6 bases not matched to a gene. CDR3 size: 15 residues. Germline-derived CDR1 and CDR2 are SGHDT and YYEEEE. CDR3 amino acids: CASSLLAGGTLEQFF. The CDR3 DNA follows: TGTGCCAGCAGCTTACTAGCGGGAGGGACCTTAGAGCAGTTCTTC.

The chain carries TRBV20-1 and TRBJ2-1; TRBD1 agrees at 10 bases. Germline V gene sequence: CDR1 DFQATT, CDR2 SNEGSKA (reference sequence). Trimming took 0 bases from V and 3 from J; bases not matched to a gene: 5. The length of the CDR3 is 16 residues. The CDR3 sequence: CSARDRDRGSYNEQFF. CDR3 nucleotide sequence: TGCAGTGCTAGAGATCGGGACAGGGGTAGCTACAATGAGCAGTTCTTC.

The rearrangement uses TRBV12-3 or TRBV12-4 and TRBJ2-2, with 8 nucleotides matching TRBD2. V gave up 0 bases and J gave up 8 bases; unmatched junction bases: 11. This CDR3 has 17 residues. Here the CDR3 DNA reads TGTGCCAGCAGTTTAGCGCGCAGCGGGAGTTTTCGAGGGGAGCTGTTTTTT. Amino acid sequence: CASSLARSGSFRGELFF.

This clonotype was observed at least ten times. The CDR3 DNA reads TGCAGTGCTAGTATGTTGCTAGCGACCTACAATGAGCAGTTCTTC. Its translation is CSASMLLATYNEQFF. V gene TRBV20-1 combines with J gene TRBJ2-1; D is perhaps TRBD2 (6 bases). Trimming stripped 3 bases from V and 2 bases from J, with 14 bases between. Germline CDR1 is DFQATT and CDR2 is SNEGSKA (reference sequence). This CDR3 is 15 amino acids long.

This clonotype was picked up many times. The chain couples TRBV12-3 or TRBV12-4 to TRBJ2-5; 11 bases agree with TRBD2. This CDR3 spans 13 amino acids. V shed 6 bases, J shed 5 bases, and the junction held 2 bases outside the gene matches. The CDR3 protein is CASSIAGGETQYF. In nucleotides, the CDR3 is TGTGCCAGCAGCATAGCGGGAGGGGAGACCCAGTACTTC.

This clonotype was observed a handful of times. The junction shows a germline mismatch at one end, possibly a read error. CDR3 nucleotide sequence: TGCAGTGCTAGAGCGGATAGGACAGGGGCCCTGAAGGATTTT. This codes for CSARADRTGALKDF. This sequence joins TRBV20-1 and TRBJ1-3, with 9 bases lining up with TRBD1. Germline-derived CDR1 and CDR2 are DFQATT and SNEGSKA (reference sequence). This CDR3 has 14 residues.

This clonotype was counted at least ten times. This chain uses TRBV20-1 with TRBJ2-1; TRBD2 matches 10 bases. After removal of 6 bases from V and 7 bases from J, the junction contained 9 bases not matched to a gene. Germline CDR1 and CDR2: DFQATT and SNEGSKA (reference sequence). The CDR3 spans 14 residues. CDR3 nucleotide sequence: TGCAGTGCAACCAGCGGGAGGGCCACAAATGAGCAGTTCTTC. This encodes CSATSGRATNEQFF.

In regard to this clonotype: This could be a read error, since a much larger clone is one nucleotide away. The rearrangement uses TRBV5-1 and TRBJ2-7, with D tentatively TRBD1 or TRBD2 (7 bases each). Germline CDR1 reads SGHRS; CDR2 reads YFSETQ. CDR3 length equals 13 residues. This chain's CDR3 is CASSDDRDYDQYF. The DNA of the CDR3 is TGCGCCAGCAGCGATGACAGGGACTACGATCAGTACTTC.

This clonotype came up many times. V gene TRBV18 combines with J gene TRBJ2-1; TRBD1 matches at 7 bases. With 4 bases clipped from V and 2 bases from J, the junction kept 5 bases outside the gene matches. CDR3 length: 15 amino acids. In germline, CDR1 is KGHSH, CDR2 LQKENI. The CDR3 DNA reads TGTGCCAGCTCACGGGACAGAAGTGCCTACAATGAGCAGTTCTTC. Protein product: CASSRDRSAYNEQFF.

This clonotype was recorded a few times. The V and J genes are TRBV2 and TRBJ2-4, with D uncertain. Germline CDR1 SNHLY, CDR2 FYNNEI. The CDR3 spans 12 residues. The V and J ends lost 1 base and 12 bases respectively, with 10 bases between them. The chain's CDR3 is CASSEVGGRQYF. In DNA, the CDR3 is TGTGCCAGCAGTGAAGTCGGCGGACGTCAGTACTTC. The full variable domain, its missing parts supplied by reference TRBV2 and TRBJ2-4, is EPEVTQTPSHQVTQMGQEVILRCVPISNHLYFYWYRQILGQKVEFLVSFYNNEISEKSEIFDDQFSVERPDGSNFTLKIRSTKLEDSAMYFCASSEVGGRQYFGAGTRLSVL.

J is TRBJ2-3 and V is TRBV12-3 or TRBV12-4, with D possibly matching TRBD2 (6 bases). The V end was cut by 3 bases, the J end by 4 bases, with 11 bases between. CDR3 length: 14 amino acids. CDR3 in amino acids: CASSFEGGSDTQYF. In DNA form, the CDR3 reads TGTGCCAGCAGTTTCGAGGGAGGCTCAGATACGCAGTATTTT.

The table lists this clonotype with many counts. This sequence joins TRBV10-2 and TRBJ1-3; D unresolved. Trimming pared 0 bases from V and 7 bases from J, leaving 4 bases between. This CDR3 has 12 residues. Looked up from germline, CDR1 is WSHSY and CDR2 is SAAADI. This CDR3 is CASSESWNTIYF. The DNA for the CDR3 is TGCGCCAGCAGTGAGTCGTGGAACACCATATATTTT.

The V gene is TRBV10-3, the J gene TRBJ2-1; 9 nucleotides line up with TRBD2. CDR1 is ENHRY and CDR2 is SYGVKD in the germline V gene. This CDR3 region has 16 residues. V shed 6 bases and J 8 bases; nucleotides not matched to a gene: 14. The CDR3 sequence: CAIRGGASGIVHEQFF. The CDR3 bases are TGTGCCATCAGGGGTGGTGCTAGCGGGATCGTGCATGAGCAGTTCTTC.